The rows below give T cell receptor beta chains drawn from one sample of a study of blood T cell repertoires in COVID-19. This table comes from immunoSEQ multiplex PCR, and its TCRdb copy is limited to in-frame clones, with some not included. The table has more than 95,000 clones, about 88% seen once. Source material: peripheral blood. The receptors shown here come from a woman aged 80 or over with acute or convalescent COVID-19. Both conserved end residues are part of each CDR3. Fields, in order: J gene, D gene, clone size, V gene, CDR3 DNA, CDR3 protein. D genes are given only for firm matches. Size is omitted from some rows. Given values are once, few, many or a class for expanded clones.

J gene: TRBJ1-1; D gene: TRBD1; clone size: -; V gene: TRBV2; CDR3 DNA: TGTGCCAGCAGCCAAACCGGGACAGGAGAAGCTTTCTTT; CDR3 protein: CASSQTGTGEAFF
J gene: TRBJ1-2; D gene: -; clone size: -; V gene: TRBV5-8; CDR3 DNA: TGTGCCAGCAGCTTGACACCTAACTATGGCTACACCTTC; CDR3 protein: CASSLTPNYGYTF
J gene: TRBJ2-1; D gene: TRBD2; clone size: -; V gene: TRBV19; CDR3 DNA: TGTGCCAGTAGCACACTAGCGGGAGGCCCCAATGAGCAGTTCTTC; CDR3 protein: CASSTLAGGPNEQFF
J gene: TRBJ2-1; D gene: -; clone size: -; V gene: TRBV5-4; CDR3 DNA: TGTGCCAGCAGCTTGGGAACTAACACTGAGCAGTTCTTC; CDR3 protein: CASSLGTNTEQFF
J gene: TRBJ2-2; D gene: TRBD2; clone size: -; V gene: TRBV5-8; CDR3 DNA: TGTGCCAGCAGCGTGACTAGCGGGAGGGTCGGGGAGCTGTTTTTT; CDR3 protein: CASSVTSGRVGELFF
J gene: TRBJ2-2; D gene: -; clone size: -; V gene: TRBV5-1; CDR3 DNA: TGCGCCAGCAGCTTCGACACGACCGGGGAGCTGTTTTTT; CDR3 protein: CASSFDTTGELFF
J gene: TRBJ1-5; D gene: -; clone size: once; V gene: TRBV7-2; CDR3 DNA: TGTGCCAGCAGCTTAACAGGTAGAATCCATCAGCCCCAGCATTTT; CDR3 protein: CASSLTGRIHQPQHF
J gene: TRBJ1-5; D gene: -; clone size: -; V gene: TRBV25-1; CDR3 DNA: TGTGCCAGCAGTGATGGCCCAAATCAGCCCCAGCATTTT; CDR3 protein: CASSDGPNQPQHF
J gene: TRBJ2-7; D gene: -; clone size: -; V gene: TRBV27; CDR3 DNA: TGTGCCAGCAGAGGGGCGGGGTCCGAGCAGTACTTC; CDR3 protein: CASRGAGSEQYF
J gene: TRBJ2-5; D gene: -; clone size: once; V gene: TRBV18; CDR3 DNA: TGTGCCAGCTCACCAACAGCCCCGGGAGTTGGGGAGACCCAGTACTTC; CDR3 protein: CASSPTAPGVGETQYF
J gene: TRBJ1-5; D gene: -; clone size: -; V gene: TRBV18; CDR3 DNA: TGTGCCAGCTCGCCCCCAGGACAACGCAATCAGCCCCAGCATTTT; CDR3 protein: CASSPPGQRNQPQHF
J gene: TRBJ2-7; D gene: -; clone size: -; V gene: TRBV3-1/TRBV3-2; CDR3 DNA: TGTGCCAGCAGCGCCAGGGGTGGGCAGTACTTC; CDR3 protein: CASSARGGQYF
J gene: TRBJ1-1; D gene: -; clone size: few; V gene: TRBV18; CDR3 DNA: TGTGCCAGCTCACTACAAAGTGTGACTGAAGCTTTCTTT; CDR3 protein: CASSLQSVTEAFF
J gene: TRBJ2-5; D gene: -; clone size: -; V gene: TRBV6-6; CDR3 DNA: TGTGCCAGCAGTCCCGGAGAAACCCAGTACTTC; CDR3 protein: CASSPGETQYF
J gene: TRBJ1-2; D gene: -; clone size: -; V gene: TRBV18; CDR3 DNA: TGTGCCAGCTCGCGGTCCACGCCAAAGAACTATGGCTACACCTTC; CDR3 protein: CASSRSTPKNYGYTF
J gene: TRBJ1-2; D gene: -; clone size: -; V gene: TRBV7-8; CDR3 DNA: TGTGCCAGCAGCTTAGTGTTGCAGGGTTCCTATGGCTACACCTTC; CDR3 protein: CASSLVLQGSYGYTF
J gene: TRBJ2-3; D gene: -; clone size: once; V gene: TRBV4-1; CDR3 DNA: TGCGCCAGCAGCCAAGCTGTGACAGACACAGATACGCAGTATTTT; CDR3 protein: CASSQAVTDTDTQYF
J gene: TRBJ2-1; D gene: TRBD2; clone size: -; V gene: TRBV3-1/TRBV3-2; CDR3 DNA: TGTGCCAGCACGTCTAGCGGGCTTTACAATGAGCAGTTCTTC; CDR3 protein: CASTSSGLYNEQFF
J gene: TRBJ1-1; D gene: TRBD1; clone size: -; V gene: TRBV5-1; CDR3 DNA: TGCGCCAGCAGCATCGGACAGGGGAGGACTGAAGCTTTCTTT; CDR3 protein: CASSIGQGRTEAFF
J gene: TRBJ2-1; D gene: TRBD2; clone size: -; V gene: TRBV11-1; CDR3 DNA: TGTGCCAGCAGCGACGGACTAGCGGGACACAATGAGCAGTTCTTC; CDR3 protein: CASSDGLAGHNEQFF
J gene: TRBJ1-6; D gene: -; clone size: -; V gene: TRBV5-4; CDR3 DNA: TGTGCCAGCAGCTTGGATTACGGGAACCAGAATTCACCCCTCCACTTT; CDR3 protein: CASSLDYGNQNSPLHF
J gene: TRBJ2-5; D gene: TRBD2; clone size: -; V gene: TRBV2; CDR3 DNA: TGTGCCAGCAGTGGAGGTAGCGGGGTAGAGACCCAGTACTTC; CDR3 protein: CASSGGSGVETQYF
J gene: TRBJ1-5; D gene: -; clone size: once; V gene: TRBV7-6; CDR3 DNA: TGTGCCAGCAGCGGTGGTAGTAATCAGCCCCAGCATTTT; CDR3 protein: CASSGGSNQPQHF
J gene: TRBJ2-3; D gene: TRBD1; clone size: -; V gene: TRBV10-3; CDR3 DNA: TGTGCCATCAGTGAGGCCGGGACAGTCGGAGAATGGCCCTTGGGTACGCAGTATTTT; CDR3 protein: CAISEAGTVGEWPLGTQYF
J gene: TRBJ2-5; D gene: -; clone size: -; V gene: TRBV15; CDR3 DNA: TGTGCCACCAGCAGAGATCAGGGAGGCCAAGAGACCCAGTACTTC; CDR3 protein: CATSRDQGGQETQYF
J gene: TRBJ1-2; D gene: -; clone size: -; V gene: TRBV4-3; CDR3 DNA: TGCGCCAGCAGCCCGAACGCGGGGGCAAGATATGGCTACACCTTC; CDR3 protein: CASSPNAGARYGYTF
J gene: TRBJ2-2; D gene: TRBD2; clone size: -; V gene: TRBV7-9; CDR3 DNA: TGTGCCAGCAGCATGGGACTAGCGGCAACCGGGGAGCTGTTTTTT; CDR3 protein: CASSMGLAATGELFF
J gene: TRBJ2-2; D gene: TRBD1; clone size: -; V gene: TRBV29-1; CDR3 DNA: TGCAGCGTCTCACGTCCGGGACAGGGTTTCACCGGGGAGCTGTTTTTT; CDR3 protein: CSVSRPGQGFTGELFF
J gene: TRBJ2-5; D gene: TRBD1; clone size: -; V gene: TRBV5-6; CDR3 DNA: TGTGCCAGCAGCTTGGGGTGGGACAGCGTCCGAGAGACCCAGTACTTC; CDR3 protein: CASSLGWDSVRETQYF
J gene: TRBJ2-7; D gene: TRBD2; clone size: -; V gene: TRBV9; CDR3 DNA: TGTGCCAGCAGCGCCTACGCCGGGAGGTACGAGCAGTACTTC; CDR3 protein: CASSAYAGRYEQYF
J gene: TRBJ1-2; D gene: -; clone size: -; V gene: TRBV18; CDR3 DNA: TGTGCCAGCTCACCACAAGGGGCGCGAAGCTATGGCTACACCTTC; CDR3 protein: CASSPQGARSYGYTF
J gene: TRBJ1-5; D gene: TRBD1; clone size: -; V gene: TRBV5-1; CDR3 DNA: TGCGCCAGCAGCTTTAGAAAGGTGATCGGGACAGTAATCAATCAGCCCCAGCATTTT; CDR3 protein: CASSFRKVIGTVINQPQHF
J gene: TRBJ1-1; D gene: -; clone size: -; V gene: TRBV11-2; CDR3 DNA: TGTGCCAGCAGCTTCGACAGTGAAGCTTTCTTT; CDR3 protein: CASSFDSEAFF
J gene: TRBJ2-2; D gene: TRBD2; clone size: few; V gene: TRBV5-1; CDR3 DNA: TGCGCCAGCAGCTTGTTTAGCGGGGGGACGTCCGGGGAGCTGTTTTTT; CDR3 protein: CASSLFSGGTSGELFF
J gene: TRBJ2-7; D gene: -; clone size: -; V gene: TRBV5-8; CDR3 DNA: TGTGCCAGCAGCTTGCCAGGGTCGGTCCCCTACGAGCAGTACTTC; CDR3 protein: CASSLPGSVPYEQYF
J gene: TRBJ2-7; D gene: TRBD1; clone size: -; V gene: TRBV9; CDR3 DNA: TGTGCCAGCAGCGTAGGAATGGGACAGGCCTCCTACGAGCAGTACTTC; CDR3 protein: CASSVGMGQASYEQYF
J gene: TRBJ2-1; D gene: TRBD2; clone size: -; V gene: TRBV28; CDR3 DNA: TGTGCCAGCAGGTCTAGCGGCTCCTACAATGAGCAGTTCTTC; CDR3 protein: CASRSSGSYNEQFF
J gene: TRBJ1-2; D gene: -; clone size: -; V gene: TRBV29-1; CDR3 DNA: TGCAGCGTTGATAGTCCTAACTATGGCTACACCTTC; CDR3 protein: CSVDSPNYGYTF
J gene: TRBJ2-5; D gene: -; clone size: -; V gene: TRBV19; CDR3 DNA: TGTGCCAGTAGTCAACAGGGTGGGTGGGAGACCCAGTACTTC; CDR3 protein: CASSQQGGWETQYF
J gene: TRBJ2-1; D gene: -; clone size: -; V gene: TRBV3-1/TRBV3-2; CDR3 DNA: TGTGCCAGCAGCGAATTAGCGGTCTACAATGAGCAGTTCTTC; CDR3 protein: CASSELAVYNEQFF
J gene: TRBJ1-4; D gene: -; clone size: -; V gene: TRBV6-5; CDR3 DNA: TGTGCCAGCAGAACGTCAGGTTCAACTAATGAAAAACTGTTTTTT; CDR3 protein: CASRTSGSTNEKLFF
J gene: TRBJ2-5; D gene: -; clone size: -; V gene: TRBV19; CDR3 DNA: TGTGCCAGTAGTATGGCGCGGGGAGAGACCCAGTACTTC; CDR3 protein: CASSMARGETQYF
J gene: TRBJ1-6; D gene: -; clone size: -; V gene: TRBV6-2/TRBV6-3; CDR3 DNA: TGTGCCAGCAGTTATCCAAATTATAATTCACCCCTCCACTTT; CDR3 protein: CASSYPNYNSPLHF
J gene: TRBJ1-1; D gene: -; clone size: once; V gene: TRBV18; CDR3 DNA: TGTGCCAGCTCACCAGGTAGCGAGAACACTGAAGCTTTCTTT; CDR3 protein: CASSPGSENTEAFF
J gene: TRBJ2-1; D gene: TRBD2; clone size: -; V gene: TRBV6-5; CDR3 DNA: TGTGCCAGCAGTTTACCGGGACTAGCGGGGCCTGAGCAGTTCTTC; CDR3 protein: CASSLPGLAGPEQFF
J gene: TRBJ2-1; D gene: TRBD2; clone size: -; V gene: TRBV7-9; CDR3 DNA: TGTGCCAGCAGCTTATTGGGACTAGCGGGGGTGCGGGAGAATGAGCAGTTCTTC; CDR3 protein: CASSLLGLAGVRENEQFF
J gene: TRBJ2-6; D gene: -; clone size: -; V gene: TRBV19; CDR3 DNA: TGTGCCAGTAGTATCCCCACAGGCTCTGGGGCCAACGTCCTGACTTTC; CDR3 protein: CASSIPTGSGANVLTF
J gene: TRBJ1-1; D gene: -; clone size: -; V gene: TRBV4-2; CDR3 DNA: TGTGCCAGCAGCCAAGACCTGCAGGAAAAAACTGAAGCTTTCTTT; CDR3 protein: CASSQDLQEKTEAFF
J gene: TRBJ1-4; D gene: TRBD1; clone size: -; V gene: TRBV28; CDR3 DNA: TGTGCCAGCAAGTTATCCCTCGGGACAGGGGGGGAAAAACTGTTTTTT; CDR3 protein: CASKLSLGTGGEKLFF
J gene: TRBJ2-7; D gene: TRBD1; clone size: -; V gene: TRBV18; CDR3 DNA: TGTGCCAGCTCAGCCGGGACAGGGAGCTACGAGCAGTACTTC; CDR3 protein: CASSAGTGSYEQYF
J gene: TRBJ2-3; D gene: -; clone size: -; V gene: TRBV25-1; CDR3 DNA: TGTGCCAGCAGTGAATCGGGCGGGGGCCCTAGCACAGATACGCAGTATTTT; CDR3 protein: CASSESGGGPSTDTQYF
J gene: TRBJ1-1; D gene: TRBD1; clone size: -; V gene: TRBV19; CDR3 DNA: TGTGCCAGTAGTACCCGGACAGGGCTTATGAACACTGAAGCTTTCTTT; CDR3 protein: CASSTRTGLMNTEAFF
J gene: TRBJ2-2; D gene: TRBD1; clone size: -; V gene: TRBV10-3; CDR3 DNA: TGTGCCATCAGTGAGACCCGGACAGGGATGACCGGGGAGCTGTTTTTT; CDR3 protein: CAISETRTGMTGELFF
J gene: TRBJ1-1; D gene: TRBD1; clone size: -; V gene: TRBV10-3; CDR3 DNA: TGTGCCACCCGGACAGGGGTTGATTCTGAAGCTTTCTTT; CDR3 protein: CATRTGVDSEAFF
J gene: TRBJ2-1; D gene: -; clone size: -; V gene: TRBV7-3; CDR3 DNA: TGTGCCAGCAGCTTATATGGGGACAAGGGTCAGTTCTTC; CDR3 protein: CASSLYGDKGQFF
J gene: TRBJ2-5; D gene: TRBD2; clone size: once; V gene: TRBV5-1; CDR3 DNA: TGCGCCAGCAGCTGGTCTAGCGGGGGGCCGCTACAAGAGACCCAGTACTTC; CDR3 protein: CASSWSSGGPLQETQYF
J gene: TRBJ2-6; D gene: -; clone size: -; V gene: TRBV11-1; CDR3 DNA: TGTGCCAGCTCTTCTGGGGCCAACGTCCTGACTTTC; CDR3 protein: CASSSGANVLTF
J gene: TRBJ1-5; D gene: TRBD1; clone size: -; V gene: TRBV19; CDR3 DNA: TGTGCCAGTAGGAAGACAGGGTACGATCAGCCCCAGCATTTT; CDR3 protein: CASRKTGYDQPQHF
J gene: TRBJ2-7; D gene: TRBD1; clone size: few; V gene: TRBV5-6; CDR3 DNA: TGTGCCAGCAGCTTCCAGGACAGGGCCAACGAGCAGTACTTC; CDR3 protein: CASSFQDRANEQYF
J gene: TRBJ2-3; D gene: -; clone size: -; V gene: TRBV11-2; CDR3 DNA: TGTGCCAGCATAGCGGCAAGCACAGATACGCAGTATTTT; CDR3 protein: CASIAASTDTQYF